This is a list of T cell receptor beta chains from one sample in a study of OX40 agonist ivuxolimab in advanced cancers. Sequencing was performed with immunoSEQ multiplex PCR; in TCRdb, only in-frame clones are kept and a portion is missing. The data show 83,000 or so clones, about four fifths seen once. This specimen was CD4+ or CD8+ T cells sorted from blood, taken in a trial of the OX40 agonist ivuxolimab. The source of these receptors is an adult with an advanced solid tumor such as melanoma, head and neck, liver or kidney cancer. The CDR3 runs from the conserved cysteine through the conserved F or W. A D gene is named only where the DNA matches it firmly. A row's size may be missing; if present it is once, few, many or a size class.

CDR3: CASREWAISGLPQHF; DNA: TGTGCCAGTAGGGAGTGGGCTATAAGTGGTTTGCCCCAGCATTTT; D: .; J: TRBJ1-5; size: .; V: TRBV19
CDR3: CASSMRWGMDQPQHF; DNA: TGTGCCAGTAGTATGAGGTGGGGAATGGATCAGCCCCAGCATTTT; D: .; J: TRBJ1-5; size: .; V: TRBV19
CDR3: CASSISPRTSGGGLQREQYF; DNA: TGTGCCAGTAGTATATCACCCCGGACTAGCGGGGGGGGGCTCCAGCGCGAGCAGTACTTC; D: TRBD2; J: TRBJ2-7; size: .; V: TRBV19
CDR3: CASSLSSGLRTGELFF; DNA: TGTGCCAGCAGCTTATCCTCAGGGTTGAGGACCGGGGAGCTGTTTTTT; D: .; J: TRBJ2-2; size: .; V: TRBV7-9
CDR3: CSVQRVSGEQFF; DNA: TGCAGCGTTCAAAGGGTATCTGGCGAGCAGTTCTTC; D: .; J: TRBJ2-1; size: .; V: TRBV29-1
CDR3: CASSSPGQGLKDTQYF; DNA: TGTGCCAGCAGTTCCCCGGGACAGGGCCTCAAAGATACGCAGTATTTT; D: TRBD1; J: TRBJ2-3; size: .; V: TRBV28
CDR3: CASSPGGTANTEAFF; DNA: TGTGCCAGCAGCCCCGGAGGGACAGCCAACACTGAAGCTTTCTTT; D: TRBD1; J: TRBJ1-1; size: .; V: TRBV11-3
CDR3: CASTEGSGGRRRYEQFF; DNA: TGTGCCAGCACGGAGGGATCCGGGGGACGGCGGCGGTATGAGCAGTTCTTC; D: .; J: TRBJ2-1; size: .; V: TRBV11-1
CDR3: CASGLNTEAFF; DNA: TGTGCCAGTGGTTTGAACACTGAAGCTTTCTTT; D: .; J: TRBJ1-1; size: .; V: TRBV11-1
CDR3: CASSLGPAANYEQYF; DNA: TGTGCCAGCAGCTTAGGTCCAGCGGCGAATTACGAGCAGTACTTC; D: .; J: TRBJ2-7; size: .; V: TRBV7-2
CDR3: CASSPGTRQETQYF; DNA: TGTGCCAGCAGCCCAGGGACTAGGCAAGAGACCCAGTACTTC; D: TRBD2; J: TRBJ2-5; size: .; V: TRBV7-8
CDR3: CASSLAGRVRQETQYF; DNA: TGCGCCAGCAGCTTGGCGGGGAGGGTCCGGCAAGAGACCCAGTACTTC; D: TRBD2; J: TRBJ2-5; size: .; V: TRBV5-1
CDR3: CASSLDGGTQPQHF; DNA: TGCGCCAGCAGCTTGGATGGGGGCACTCAGCCCCAGCATTTT; D: .; J: TRBJ1-5; size: .; V: TRBV5-1
CDR3: CASRRQGANTGELFF; DNA: TGTGCCAGCAGACGACAGGGCGCGAACACCGGGGAGCTGTTTTTT; D: TRBD1; J: TRBJ2-2; size: .; V: TRBV2
CDR3: CASRAFSVEQFF; DNA: TGTGCCAGCCGGGCCTTTTCAGTTGAGCAGTTCTTC; D: .; J: TRBJ2-1; size: .; V: TRBV2
CDR3: CASSKGWTPSSGNTIYF; DNA: TGTGCCAGCAGCAAAGGGTGGACGCCGAGCTCTGGAAACACCATATATTTT; D: .; J: TRBJ1-3; size: .; V: TRBV21-1
CDR3: CASMGERGLNTGELFF; DNA: TGTGCCAGCATGGGGGAGCGGGGGCTTAACACCGGGGAGCTGTTTTTT; D: TRBD2; J: TRBJ2-2; size: .; V: TRBV4-2
CDR3: CASSPGGASYEQYF; DNA: TGTGCCAGCAGCCCGGGGGGGGCTAGTTACGAGCAGTACTTC; D: TRBD2; J: TRBJ2-7; size: .; V: TRBV6-1
CDR3: CASSPTLLQAVNTEAFF; DNA: TGCGCCAGCAGCCCCACCCTCCTACAGGCCGTTAACACTGAAGCTTTCTTT; D: .; J: TRBJ1-1; size: .; V: TRBV5-1
CDR3: CASGLAVYNEQFF; DNA: TGTGCCTCGGGACTAGCGGTCTACAATGAGCAGTTCTTC; D: TRBD2; J: TRBJ2-1; size: .; V: TRBV30
CDR3: CASSLGQGRSSPLHF; DNA: TGTGCCAGCAGCTTAGGACAGGGAAGAAGTTCACCCCTCCACTTT; D: TRBD1; J: TRBJ1-6; size: few; V: TRBV7-2
CDR3: CAWSIGRVNSPLHF; DNA: TGTGCCTGGAGTATCGGCAGAGTGAATTCACCCCTCCACTTT; D: .; J: TRBJ1-6; size: .; V: TRBV30
CDR3: CSPSGGAGEQFF; DNA: TGCAGCCCGTCGGGGGGGGCCGGGGAGCAGTTCTTC; D: TRBD2; J: TRBJ2-1; size: .; V: TRBV29-1
CDR3: CASREAGAAGYGYTF; DNA: TGCGCCAGCAGAGAAGCGGGGGCGGCTGGGTATGGCTACACCTTC; D: .; J: TRBJ1-2; size: .; V: TRBV4-1